One sample yielded the 10 T cell receptor beta chains listed below, sequenced in a study of blood T cells in healthy people across ages. Next came a second PCR, run for about 7 to 11 cycles, which used a sample-barcoded 5' primer along with a J-beta primer mix. Each CDR3 protein is one row after TCRdb ran MiXCR on the 5' RACE reads. The top ten clones hold roughly 25% of a sample with 780,000 or so distinct CDR3 sequences, about 61% of them seen once. The sequenced sample consisted of blood. These receptors all stem from a man aged 35-49 years in good health.

The V and J genes are TRBV7-2 and TRBJ2-1, with 8 bases lining up with TRBD2. The CDR3 extends over 16 amino acids. Germline V lookup: CDR1 SGHTA, CDR2 FQGNSA. V shed 3 bases, J shed 5 bases, and the junction held 9 bases outside the gene matches. CDR3 amino acids: CASSFRAGAGHNEQFF. In DNA form, the CDR3 reads TGTGCCAGCAGCTTCCGAGCGGGGGCCGGGCACAATGAGCAGTTCTTC. The full variable domain, completed using reference TRBV7-2 and TRBJ2-1, is GAGVSQSPSNKVTEKGKDVELRCDPISGHTALYWYRQSLGQGLEFLIYFQGNSAPDKSGLPSDRFSAERTGGSVSTLTIQRTQQEDSAVYLCASSFRAGAGHNEQFFGPGTRLTVL.

The chain employs TRBV5-1 and TRBJ1-3; D unresolved. This CDR3 comprises 17 residues. Germline loops: CDR1 SGHRS, CDR2 YFSETQ. Trimming stripped 0 bases from V and 8 bases from J, with 21 bases between. For the CDR3, the DNA is TGCGCCAGCAGCTTGGACGGAAACCAGTTCGAGACGGACACCATATATTTT. Protein: CASSLDGNQFETDTIYF.

V and J are TRBV6-2 or TRBV6-3 and TRBJ2-5, with D possibly being TRBD1 (5 bases). Germline V lookup: CDR1 MNHEY, CDR2 SVGEGT. The CDR3 runs to 13 residues. With 8 bases removed from V and 1 base from J, the gap between germline ends came to 11 bases. This chain's CDR3 is CASGKGRQETQYF. DNA for the CDR3: TGTGCCAGCGGTAAGGGGCGCCAAGAGACCCAGTACTTC.

This clonotype was found a few times. The chain has TRBV20-1 and TRBJ2-3; 7 nucleotides line up with TRBD1. The germline gives CDR1 DFQATT, CDR2 SNEGSKA (reference sequence). The CDR3 extends over 15 amino acids. Trimming took 5 bases from V and 2 from J; bases not matched to a gene: 10. CDR3 bases: TGCAGTGCTCGGAAAGGGACAGCCTACACAGATACGCAGTATTTT. Translating it yields CSARKGTAYTDTQYF.

Concerning this clonotype itself: Since a much larger clone is just one base distant, this may be a read error. This chain joins TRBV10-3 and TRBJ2-1; D might be TRBD1 (6 bases). The ends were cut back, 8 bases at V and 10 bases at J, with 18 bases in the middle. CDR1 and CDR2 (germline): ENHRY, SYGVKD. The CDR3 is 13 residues long. CDR3 loop: CAISGQGIEEQFF. For the CDR3, the DNA is TGTGCCATCTCGGGGCAGGGGATAGAGGAGCAGTTCTTC.

This clonotype showed up just a few times. This chain links TRBV7-3 with TRBJ2-6; D unclear. Trimming left V 3 bases short and J 4 bases short, with 7 bases between. The V gene's germline CDR1 is SGHTA and CDR2 FQGTGA. There are 14 residues in the CDR3. The CDR3 DNA sequence: TGTGCCAGCAGCTTGGCCGTCGGGGCCAACGTCCTGACTTTC. Translation gives CASSLAVGANVLTF.

The rearrangement links TRBV20-1 to TRBJ1-5; unclear D gene. The CDR3 covers 11 residues. V was trimmed by 6 bases and J by 7 bases, leaving 10 bases between them. Germline V gene lookup returns CDR1 DFQATT and CDR2 SNEGSKA (reference sequence). The CDR3 DNA reads as TGCAGTGCCCTTTCGGGCCAGCCCCAGCATTTT. As protein: CSALSGQPQHF.

The rearrangement links TRBV27 to TRBJ1-5; 7 bases are shared with TRBD1. Per germline, CDR1 MNHEY and CDR2 SMNVEV (reference sequence). This CDR3 spans 17 amino acids. Trimming removed 5 bases from V and 9 bases from J; junction bases left unmatched: 19. This CDR3 is CASSRTGQLIDHSPQHF. The CDR3 DNA is TGTGCCAGCAGTCGGACGGGACAGTTGATCGACCATTCGCCCCAGCATTTT.

The chain couples TRBV2 to TRBJ2-3; 14 nucleotides line up with TRBD2. The CDR3 is 15 amino acids. The J segment lost 2 bases and the V segment lost 7 bases, leaving 2 bases of the junction unmatched. CDR1 is SNHLY and CDR2 is FYNNEI in the germline V gene. CDR3 residues: CASTGLAGDTDTQYF. DNA of the CDR3: TGTGCCAGCACGGGACTAGCGGGAGACACAGATACGCAGTATTTT.

This clonotype was found a few times. The chain joins TRBV11-1 to TRBJ2-7; possibly TRBD1 for D (5 bases). The CDR3 consists of 13 residues. The germline V gene has CDR1 SGHAT and CDR2 FQDESV (reference sequence). V was shortened by 3 bases and J by 6 bases, with 12 bases between the two germline ends. CDR3 nucleotide sequence: TGTGCCAGCAGCTTCGGATCCAGGGCCGAGCAGTACTTC. As protein: CASSFGSRAEQYF.